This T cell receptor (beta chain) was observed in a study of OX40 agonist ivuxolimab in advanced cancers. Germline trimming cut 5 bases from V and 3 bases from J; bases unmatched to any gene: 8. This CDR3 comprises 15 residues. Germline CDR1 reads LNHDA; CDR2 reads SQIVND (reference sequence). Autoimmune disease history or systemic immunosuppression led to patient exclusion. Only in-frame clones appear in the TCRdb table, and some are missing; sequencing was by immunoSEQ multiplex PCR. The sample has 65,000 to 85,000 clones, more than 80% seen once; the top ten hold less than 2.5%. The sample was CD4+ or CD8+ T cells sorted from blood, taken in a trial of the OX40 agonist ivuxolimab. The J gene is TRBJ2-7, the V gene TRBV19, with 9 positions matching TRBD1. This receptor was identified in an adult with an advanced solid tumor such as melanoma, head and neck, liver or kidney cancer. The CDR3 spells CASSVDRGRRYEQYF. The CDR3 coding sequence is TGTGCCAGTAGTGTCGACAGGGGGAGACGCTACGAGCAGTACTTC.